Described below is a single TCR beta chain sequence and its context. These data belong to a study of blood T cell repertoires in COVID-19. As for the study in general: The samples span acute and convalescent COVID-19 from the United States, Italy and Spain. PBMCs, B-cell-depleted T cells, or T cells provided the cDNA or gDNA that made up the material.

This CDR3 comprises 13 residues. The V and J ends lost 0 bases and 4 bases respectively, with 10 bases between them. Germline loops: CDR1 GTSNPN, CDR2 SVGIG (reference sequence). Per the original methods: Reference gene primer amplification gave nucleated cell count estimates. Generated by immunoSEQ multiplex PCR, the TCRdb table keeps only in-frame clones and is missing some. The V and J calls and clone size come from that table; D and trimming were worked out from the DNA. The sample has 90,000 to 100,000 clones, roughly 90% seen once. This receptor was obtained from a man between 50 and 59 years old with COVID-19, enrolled during active disease. Sequenced input: peripheral blood. The chain uses TRBV30 and TRBJ2-7; possible D gene TRBD1, 5 bases. CDR3 DNA: TGTGCCTGGAGTGTACTGGCAGGGTACGAGCAGTACTTC. It codes for CAWSVLAGYEQYF.